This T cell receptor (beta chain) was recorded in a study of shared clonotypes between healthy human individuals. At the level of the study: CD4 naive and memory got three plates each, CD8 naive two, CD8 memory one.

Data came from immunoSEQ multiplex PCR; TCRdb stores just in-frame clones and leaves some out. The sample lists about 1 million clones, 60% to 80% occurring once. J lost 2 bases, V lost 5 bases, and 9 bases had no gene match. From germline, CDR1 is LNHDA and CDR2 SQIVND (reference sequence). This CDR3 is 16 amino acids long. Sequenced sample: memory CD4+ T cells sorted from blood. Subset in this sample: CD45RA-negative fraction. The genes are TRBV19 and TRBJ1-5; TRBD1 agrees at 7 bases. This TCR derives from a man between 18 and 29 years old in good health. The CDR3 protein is CASSDYGTARNQPQHF. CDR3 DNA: TGTGCCAGTAGTGACTACGGGACAGCCCGCAATCAGCCCCAGCATTTT.